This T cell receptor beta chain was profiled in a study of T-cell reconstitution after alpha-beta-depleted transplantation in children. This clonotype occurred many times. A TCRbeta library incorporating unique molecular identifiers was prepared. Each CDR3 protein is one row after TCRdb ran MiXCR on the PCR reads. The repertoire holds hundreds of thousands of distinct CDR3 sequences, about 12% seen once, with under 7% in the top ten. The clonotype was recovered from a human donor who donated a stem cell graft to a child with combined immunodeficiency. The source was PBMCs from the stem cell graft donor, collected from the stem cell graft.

The CDR3 here is CASSLEGTGDEQYF. The CDR3 DNA is TGCGCCAGCAGCTTGGAAGGGACAGGGGACGAGCAGTACTTC. The gene calls are TRBV5-1 and TRBJ2-7, with 10 bases matching TRBD1. J gave up 5 bases and V 0 bases, and 2 bases lay outside the gene matches. The CDR3 runs to 14 residues. Germline-derived CDR1 and CDR2 are SGHRS and YFSETQ.